This T cell receptor beta chain was profiled in a study of cytotoxic CD8 clonotypes in ibrutinib-treated CLL. Study findings and constraints: Patients had baseline clonality above age-matched healthy donors, and this clonality moved with circulating CD8+ T-cell counts.

Clones were sequenced by immunoSEQ multiplex PCR, and TCRdb holds only the in-frame ones, with some missing. This sample has tens of thousands of clones; around 52% occur once, and the top ten carry roughly 15%. V was clipped by 6 bases and J by 8 bases; unmatched bases: 4. CDR3 length: 14 residues. The germline V gene has CDR1 SNHLY and CDR2 FYNNEI. This clone was observed at least ten times. What it binds is not known. Sequenced material: PBMCs, taken after 12 months of ibrutinib treatment. This chain links TRBV2 with TRBJ2-1, with 13 bases matching TRBD2. The clonotype comes from a human donor with chronic lymphocytic leukemia. The CDR3 spells CASRLAGGPYEQFF. The CDR3 region has the DNA TGTGCCAGCAGACTAGCGGGGGGGCCCTATGAGCAGTTCTTC. The full variable domain, in which reference TRBV2 and TRBJ2-1 provide the parts outside the CDR3, is EPEVTQTPSHQVTQMGQEVILRCVPISNHLYFYWYRQILGQKVEFLVSFYNNEISEKSEIFDDQFSVERPDGSNFTLKIRSTKLEDSAMYFCASRLAGGPYEQFFGPGTRLTVL.